This entry lists 19 T cell receptor beta chains sequenced from one sample in a study of blood T cells in healthy people across ages. It was with a sample-barcoded 5' primer and a J-beta primer mix that a second PCR of roughly 7 to 12 cycles was run. TCRdb reprocessed the 5' RACE reads with MiXCR, giving one entry per CDR3 protein. The sample has some 1.8 million distinct CDR3 sequences; about two fifths are singletons. The specimen was blood. The source of these receptors is a human donor in good health.

This clonotype occurred a few times. The chain joins TRBV7-2 to TRBJ1-2, with D possibly matching TRBD1 (6 bases). Germline-derived CDR1 and CDR2 are SGHTA and FQGNSA. Trimming took off 7 bases at V and 3 bases at J, with 9 bases between the two ends. This CDR3 comprises 12 residues. The CDR3 region is CASTDSYYGYTF. In DNA, the CDR3 is TGTGCCAGCACGGACAGCTACTATGGCTACACCTTC.

This clonotype was recorded only once. V gene TRBV3-1 combines with J gene TRBJ2-1; tentative D call: TRBD2 (5 bases). Germline V lookup: CDR1 LGHDT, CDR2 YNNKEL (reference sequence). This CDR3 is built from 15 residues. V shed 4 bases and J shed 3 bases, with 13 bases lying between them. CDR3 residues: CASSRSGYYYNEQFF. CDR3 coding DNA: TGTGCCAGCAGCCGGAGCGGCTATTACTACAATGAGCAGTTCTTC.

This clonotype has more than one count but fewer than ten. The chain is built from TRBV5-1 and TRBJ2-5; D may correspond to TRBD1 or TRBD2 (6 bases each). Per germline, CDR1 SGHRS and CDR2 YFSETQ. The V end was cut by 3 bases, the J end by 11 bases, with 17 bases between. The CDR3 runs 13 residues. DNA of the CDR3: TGCGCCAGCAGCTCGGGAGTTAGGGGGAAGCAGTACTTC. Its protein product is CASSSGVRGKQYF.

As to this clonotype: Germline and junction disagree at one end, which may indicate a read error. The chain has TRBV30 and TRBJ1-1; weak D call: TRBD1 (6 bases). Germline assignment: CDR1 GTSNPN and CDR2 SVGIG (reference sequence). This CDR3 has 13 residues. Written as DNA, the CDR3 is TGTGCCTGGACTGTAGGGGGAAACACTGAGGCTTTCTTT. Its translation is CAWTVGGNTEAFF.

This clonotype came up a few times. The chain employs TRBV7-2 and TRBJ1-5; D perhaps matches TRBD1 (6 bases). Germline loops: CDR1 SGHTA, CDR2 FQGNSA. The CDR3 consists of 15 residues. The V end lost 2 bases, the J end lost 3 bases, and 11 bases lay between the germline ends. The DNA of the CDR3 is TGTGCCAGCAGCTTACTGGGACATACCAATCAGCCCCAGCATTTT. Residues: CASSLLGHTNQPQHF.

This clonotype came up a few times. The chain employs TRBV29-1 and TRBJ2-3; 7 nucleotides match TRBD2. Germline lookup yields CDR1 SQVTM and CDR2 ANQGSEA. Germline trimming cut 3 bases from V and 0 bases from J; bases unmatched to any gene: 15. The CDR3 spans 18 residues. The CDR3 reads CSVESLIAGASSTDTQYF. Written as DNA, the CDR3 is TGCAGCGTTGAGTCTTTGATAGCGGGTGCTTCTAGCACAGATACGCAGTATTTT.

This clonotype showed up just a few times. V usage is TRBV11-2 and J usage is TRBJ2-7; D remains unclear. From germline, CDR1 is SGHAT and CDR2 FQNNGV. The CDR3 is 13 residues long. The V and J ends lost 1 base and 7 bases respectively, with 11 bases between them. The CDR3 nucleotides are TGTGCCAGCAGCTTAGTAAGACAAGGGGAGCAGTACTTC. It translates to CASSLVRQGEQYF.

This clonotype was observed a handful of times. The chain joins TRBV4-3 to TRBJ2-1; 10 bases are a match to TRBD1. This CDR3 spans 17 amino acids. Germline V gene lookup returns CDR1 LGHNA and CDR2 YSLEER. J gave up 4 bases and V 4 bases, and 10 bases lay outside the gene matches. The CDR3 spells CASSLGTGAPEYNEQFF. The CDR3 DNA reads TGCGCCAGCAGCCTCGGGACAGGGGCTCCCGAATACAATGAGCAGTTCTTC.

This clonotype was detected a few times. V is TRBV6-5 and J is TRBJ2-7, with 8 bases that match TRBD1. The CDR3 spans 15 residues. With V trimmed by 4 bases and J by 2 bases, 7 bases remained unmatched. Germline V lookup: CDR1 MNHEY, CDR2 SVGAGI. The CDR3 protein is CASSSYGTGPYEQYF. As DNA, the CDR3 is TGTGCCAGCAGTTCCTACGGGACAGGACCCTACGAGCAGTACTTC.

This clonotype was seen at least ten times. The chain uses TRBV9 and TRBJ1-1; D unresolved. V was clipped by 0 bases and J by 4 bases, with 7 bases between them. Germline assignment: CDR1 SGDLS and CDR2 YYNGEE. The CDR3 length is 13 residues. The CDR3 protein is CASSVVPGTEAFF. The CDR3 bases are TGTGCCAGCAGCGTAGTCCCGGGCACTGAAGCTTTCTTT. The full variable domain, in which reference TRBV9 and TRBJ1-1 provide the parts outside the CDR3, is DSGVTQTPKHLITATGQRVTLRCSPRSGDLSVYWYQQSLDQGLQFLIQYYNGEERAKGNILERFSAQQFPDLHSELNLSSLELGDSALYFCASSVVPGTEAFFGQGTRLTVV.

As to this clonotype: The junction departs from the called germline gene at one end, perhaps through a read error. The chain is built from TRBV29-1 and TRBJ2-3; tentative D call: TRBD2 (7 bases). Germline V gives CDR1 SQVTM, CDR2 ANQGSEA. The CDR3 contains 13 residues. DNA for the CDR3: TGCAGCGCCGAGGGGGGGGAGGGAGATACGCACTATTTT. Its translation: CSAEGGEGDTHYF.

The rearrangement uses TRBV7-9 and TRBJ2-1, with a weak D call TRBD1 (6 bases). Germline V gene data show CDR1 as SEHNR and CDR2 as FQNEAQ (reference sequence). The ends were cut back, 1 base at V and 10 bases at J, with 14 bases in the middle. The CDR3 sequence is 14 residues long. CDR3 sequence reads: CASSLDWTVQEQFF. The CDR3 region has the DNA TGTGCCAGCAGCTTAGACTGGACAGTCCAAGAGCAGTTCTTC.

This clonotype appeared a single time. This chain connects TRBV7-2 to TRBJ2-5, with TRBD2 identical over 9 bases. Trimming at V came to 1 base and at J to 5 bases, leaving 11 bases not matched to a gene. This CDR3 is 17 amino acids long. Germline CDR1 is SGHTA and CDR2 is FQGNSA. CDR3 bases: TGTGCCAGCAGCTTAGTTGCGGGGGGGCCGGGTTATGAGACCCAGTACTTC. Encoded protein: CASSLVAGGPGYETQYF. Full variable domain (outside the CDR3, taken from reference TRBV7-2 and TRBJ2-5): GAGVSQSPSNKVTEKGKDVELRCDPISGHTALYWYRQSLGQGLEFLIYFQGNSAPDKSGLPSDRFSAERTGGSVSTLTIQRTQQEDSAVYLCASSLVAGGPGYETQYFGPGTRLLVL.

The chain is built from TRBV7-2 and TRBJ2-7, with 11 bases fitting TRBD1. Germline loops: CDR1 SGHTA, CDR2 FQGNSA. The CDR3 runs to 15 residues. Unmatched junction bases numbered 6, after V lost 5 bases and J lost 3 bases. DNA for the CDR3: TGTGCCAGCAGCCGACAGGGACAGGGGGACTACGAGCAGTACTTC. It yields the protein CASSRQGQGDYEQYF.

The V and J genes are TRBV29-1 and TRBJ1-2; D unresolved. The CDR3 contains 14 residues. The germline V gene has CDR1 SQVTM and CDR2 ANQGSEA. Trimming stripped 1 base from V and 4 bases from J, with 13 bases between. This chain's CDR3 is CSVEGTVLTYGYTF. As DNA, the CDR3 is TGCAGCGTTGAAGGCACCGTCCTGACCTATGGCTACACCTTC.

J is TRBJ2-1 and V is TRBV5-6, with TRBD1 identical over 7 bases. The germline gives CDR1 SGHDT, CDR2 YYEEEE. Trimming took 4 bases from V and 8 from J; bases not matched to a gene: 18. The CDR3 is 17 amino acids. The CDR3: CASSPSRQGFLSHEQFF. In nucleotides, the CDR3 is TGTGCCAGCAGCCCCTCCCGACAGGGCTTTCTCTCCCATGAGCAGTTCTTC.

The J gene is TRBJ2-3, the V gene TRBV4-2, with D possibly being TRBD1 or TRBD2 (5 bases each). Trimming took 0 bases from V and 4 from J, leaving 11 bases between them. CDR1 LGHNA and CDR2 YNFKEQ come from the germline V gene. The CDR3 is 15 residues long. CDR3 sequence: CASSQDARGADTQYF. The CDR3, as DNA: TGTGCCAGCAGCCAAGATGCGCGAGGGGCAGATACGCAGTATTTT.

J is TRBJ1-2 and V is TRBV6-1; TRBD1 might be the D (5 bases). Trimming left V 6 bases short and J 8 bases short, with 13 bases between. This CDR3 is built from 12 residues. Germline lookup yields CDR1 MNHNS and CDR2 SASEGT. CDR3 sequence reads: CASRGTEPGYTF. The CDR3 DNA sequence: TGTGCCAGCAGAGGGACGGAGCCAGGCTACACCTTC.

The chain carries TRBV4-2 and TRBJ2-5; unclear D gene. Germline V gives CDR1 LGHNA, CDR2 YNFKEQ. Trimming pared 2 bases from V and 3 bases from J, leaving 10 bases between. The CDR3 is made up of 14 amino acids. The CDR3 DNA reads TGTGCCAGCAGCCAAACCCAGAAGAAAGAGACCCAGTACTTC. It specifies CASSQTQKKETQYF.